This T cell receptor beta chain was profiled in a study of identical twins. Unique molecular identifiers were present on the cDNA, and a universal primer site came from template switching. TCRdb reanalysed the 5' RACE reads using MiXCR and keeps one entry per CDR3 protein. In the table there are 500,000 or so distinct CDR3 sequences, around 15% of which are singletons. Healthy Caucasian donors formed the entire cohort. A further study also used this sample, focusing on yellow fever vaccine responses in identical twins.

Material for sequencing was CD4+ T cells sorted from blood. This clonotype originated in a woman aged 18-29 years in good health.

CDR3 residues: CASSSQKYYGYTF. The CDR3, as DNA: TGTGCCAGCAGTTCCCAAAAGTACTATGGCTACACCTTC. The chain recombines TRBV28 with TRBJ1-2, with unresolved D. This CDR3 contains 13 residues. CDR1 MDHEN and CDR2 SYDVKM come from the germline V gene. The V end was cut by 4 bases, the J end by 3 bases, with 9 bases between.